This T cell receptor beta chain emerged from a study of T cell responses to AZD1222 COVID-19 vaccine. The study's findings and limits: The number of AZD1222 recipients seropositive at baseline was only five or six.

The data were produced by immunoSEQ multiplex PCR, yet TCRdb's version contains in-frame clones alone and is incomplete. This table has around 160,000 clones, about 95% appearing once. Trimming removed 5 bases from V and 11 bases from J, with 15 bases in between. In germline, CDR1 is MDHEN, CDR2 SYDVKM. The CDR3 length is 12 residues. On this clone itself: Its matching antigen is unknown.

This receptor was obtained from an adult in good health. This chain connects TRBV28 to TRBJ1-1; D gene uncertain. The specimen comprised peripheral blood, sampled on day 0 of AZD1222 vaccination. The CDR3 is CASSPTVGRAFF. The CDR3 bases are TGTGCCAGCAGTCCTACGGTGGGCAGGGCTTTCTTT.